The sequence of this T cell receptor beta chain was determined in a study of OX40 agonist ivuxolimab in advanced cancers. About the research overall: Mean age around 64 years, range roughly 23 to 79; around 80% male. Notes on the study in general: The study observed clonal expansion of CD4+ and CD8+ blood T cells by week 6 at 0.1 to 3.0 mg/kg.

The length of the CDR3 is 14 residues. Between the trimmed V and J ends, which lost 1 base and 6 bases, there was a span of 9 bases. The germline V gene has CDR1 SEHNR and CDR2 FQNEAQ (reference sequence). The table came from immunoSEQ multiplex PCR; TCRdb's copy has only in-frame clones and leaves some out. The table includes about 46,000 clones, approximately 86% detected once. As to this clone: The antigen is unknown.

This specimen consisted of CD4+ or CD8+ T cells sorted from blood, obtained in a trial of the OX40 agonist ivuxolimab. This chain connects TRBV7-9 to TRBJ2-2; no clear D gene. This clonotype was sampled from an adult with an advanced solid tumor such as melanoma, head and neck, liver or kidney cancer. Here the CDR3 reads CASSLEVWAGELFF. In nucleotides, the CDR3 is TGTGCCAGCAGCTTAGAGGTTTGGGCCGGGGAGCTGTTTTTT.